This T cell receptor beta chain originates from a study of cytomegalovirus exposure and HLA in healthy donors. General study findings and limits: Researchers catalogued some 160 TCR beta chains as cytomegalovirus-associated. Solely CMV serostatus was available to characterize immune exposure. The authors reported that TCR beta sequences could predict HLA-A and HLA-B alleles. These predictions were accurate for most subjects in the first cohort.

Regarding this clone: The antigen remains undetermined.

CDR1 and CDR2 (germline): MNHNS, SASEGT. This CDR3 has 14 residues. The V gene lost 5 bases and the J gene lost 0 bases, with 10 bases spanning the gap. The PCR was carried out with 60 Vbeta primers and 13 Jbeta primers. Here immunoSEQ multiplex PCR was the method, and the copy in TCRdb shows in-frame clones only, minus some. This sample has 120,000 to 150,000 clones, with about 79% found just once. V and J are TRBV6-1 and TRBJ1-2; D remains unclear. Sequenced input: PBMCs. The receptor was isolated from a man aged 40-50 years in good health and CMV-seropositive. The CDR3 sequence: CASSTLRTNYGYTF. As DNA, the CDR3 is TGTGCCAGCAGTACCCTTAGAACTAACTATGGCTACACCTTC.